A single sample gave rise to the 17 T cell receptor beta chains below, sequenced in a study of T cell responses to AZD1222 COVID-19 vaccine (dated by TCRdb to the early 2020s). The protocol used for the library was the immunoSEQ multiplex PCR assay. TCRdb stores this immuneACCESS table with in-frame sequences only. Part of the clones is absent; in the studies checked, under half of the shortfall reflects unresolved V genes, and no reason is known for the rest. The sample table contains around 46,000 clones; only one count was recorded for approximately 91% of them. About 5% of the sample lies in the top ten. The time point label on this specimen signifies: about 28 days (+/-7) after the second vaccine dose. The sequences come from peripheral blood, collected 28 days after the second AZD1222 dose. The source is an adult who received the AZD1222 COVID-19 vaccine.

The chain has TRBV6-7 and TRBJ1-5; 9 nucleotides agree with TRBD1. TRBV6-7 is known as an ORF, though its function is uncertain. The V gene end was trimmed by 6 bases and the J gene end by 5 bases; junction bases not matched to a gene: 8. The CDR3 spans 15 residues. The CDR3 DNA reads as TGTGCCAGCAGACACCGGGACAGGGTGCATCAGCCCCAGCATTTT. It codes for CASRHRDRVHQPQHF.

Written as DNA, the CDR3 is TGCAGCGTTGCTCAGGGGGGTACGGGAGCTTTCTTT. Translated: CSVAQGGTGAFF. V gene TRBV29-1 combines with J gene TRBJ1-1, with 7 bases aligning to TRBD1. The V and J ends lost 4 bases and 10 bases, in that order; junction bases with no gene match: 9. This CDR3 region has 12 residues. Germline lookup yields CDR1 SQVTM and CDR2 ANQGSEA.

This clone occurred once. This rearrangement joins TRBV29-1 to TRBJ2-1, with 8 bases fitting TRBD1. The trim removed 6 bases at V and 8 bases at J, leaving 18 bases unmatched. The CDR3 is 16 amino acids. From germline, CDR1 is SQVTM and CDR2 ANQGSEA. This chain's CDR3 is CSVKTVGTGQVDEQFF. The DNA for the CDR3 is TGCAGCGTGAAAACAGTCGGGACAGGTCAGGTGGATGAGCAGTTCTTC.

The rearrangement links TRBV10-2 to TRBJ2-7; TRBD1 aligns across 9 bases. This CDR3 has 13 amino acids. Germline lookup yields CDR1 WSHSY and CDR2 SAAADI. Unmatched junction bases numbered 3, after V lost 6 bases and J lost 3 bases. The CDR3 sequence: CASSGTGFYEQYF. In DNA form, the CDR3 reads TGCGCCAGCAGCGGGACAGGGTTCTACGAGCAGTACTTC.

This chain uses TRBV28 with TRBJ1-2; a possible D gene is TRBD1 (6 bases). Germline values: CDR1 MDHEN, CDR2 SYDVKM. V was cut by 8 bases and J by 4 bases, with 20 bases left in between. This CDR3 is 15 amino acids long. The CDR3 region is CASLQVRRGVYGYTF. CDR3 DNA: TGTGCCAGCCTCCAGGTTAGGAGGGGGGTCTATGGCTACACCTTC.

The V call is TRBV7-6, the J call TRBJ2-1; perhaps D is TRBD1 or TRBD2 (6 bases each). V was cut by 3 bases and J by 6 bases, with 27 bases left in between. Germline V gene sequence: CDR1 SGHVS, CDR2 FNYEAQ. The CDR3 spans 19 residues. CDR3 in amino acids: CASSLVGGWTPRVGNEQFF. The CDR3 DNA follows: TGTGCCAGCAGCTTGGTGGGGGGCTGGACACCAAGGGTGGGCAATGAGCAGTTCTTC.

The genes are TRBV25-1 and TRBJ2-5; TRBD1 might be the D (6 bases). CDR1 is MGHDK and CDR2 is SYGVNS in the germline V gene. V was pared by 4 bases and J by 0 bases, with 9 bases between. This CDR3 is 14 amino acids long. The DNA for the CDR3 is TGTGCCAGCAGTGGACAGGACCACCAAGAGACCCAGTACTTC. Translated, it gives CASSGQDHQETQYF. The full variable domain, its missing parts supplied by reference TRBV25-1 and TRBJ2-5, is EADIYQTPRYLVIGTGKKITLECSQTMGHDKMYWYQQDPGMELHLIHYSYGVNSTEKGDLSSESTVSRIRTEHFPLTLESARPSHTSQYLCASSGQDHQETQYFGPGTRLLVL.

This sequence joins TRBV5-1 and TRBJ1-3; D remains unclear. Looked up from germline, CDR1 is SGHRS and CDR2 is YFSETQ. The CDR3 consists of 13 residues. V dropped 0 bases and J dropped 7 bases, with 8 bases sitting between them. The CDR3 nucleotides read TGCGCCAGCAGCTTGGATCTCGACAACACCATATATTTT. It encodes CASSLDLDNTIYF.

CDR3 coding DNA: TGTGCCAGCAGCCCAGGGGGGGCTAGCGGGTCGAGTAAGCAGTTCTTC. Translated: CASSPGGASGSSKQFF. V usage is TRBV7-3 and J usage is TRBJ2-1; tentatively, D is TRBD2 (8 bases). V lost 5 bases and J 11 bases, leaving 25 bases between the germline ends. This CDR3 spans 16 amino acids. CDR1 and CDR2 from the germline V gene are SGHTA and FQGTGA.

The chain recombines TRBV11-2 with TRBJ1-1, with D uncertain. The CDR3 consists of 13 residues. The germline CDR1 and CDR2 sequences are SGHAT and FQNNGV. Trimming took off 1 base at V and 4 bases at J, with 7 bases between the two ends. The CDR3, as DNA: TGTGCCAGCAGCTTAGGTGTAGGCACTGAAGCTTTCTTT. Amino acid sequence: CASSLGVGTEAFF.

The chain recombines TRBV14 with TRBJ2-2; no definite D call. CDR1 SGHDN and CDR2 FVKESK come from the germline V gene. V was clipped by 0 bases and J by 1 base, with 3 bases between them. CDR3 length equals 14 residues. The CDR3 here is CASSQEENTGELFF. CDR3 coding DNA: TGTGCCAGCAGCCAAGAAGAGAACACCGGGGAGCTGTTTTTT.

CDR3 loop: CASSHPQGQETQYF. In DNA, the CDR3 is TGTGCCAGCTCACACCCACAGGGACAAGAGACCCAGTACTTC. This chain uses TRBV18 with TRBJ2-5; perhaps TRBD1 as D (6 bases). V lost 4 bases, J lost 2 bases, and 11 bases lay in between. This CDR3 region has 14 residues. Germline V CDR1 and CDR2: KGHSH, LQKENI.

The chain joins TRBV19 to TRBJ2-7; 10 nucleotides match TRBD1. V lost 5 bases to trimming and J lost 5 bases; unmatched junction nucleotides: 9. The V gene's germline CDR1 is LNHDA and CDR2 SQIVND (reference sequence). There are 15 residues in the CDR3. For the CDR3, the DNA is TGTGCCAGTAGTCCAGAGTGGACAGGGGGACACGAGCAGTACTTC. Its protein is CASSPEWTGGHEQYF.

The genes are TRBV5-1 and TRBJ1-2; tentatively, D is TRBD1 (6 bases). V lost 1 base, J lost 4 bases, and 11 bases lay in between. This CDR3 is 14 amino acids long. CDR1 and CDR2 (germline): SGHRS, YFSETQ. The CDR3 bases are TGCGCCAGCAGCTTGAAACAGGGAGCCTATGGCTACACCTTC. Amino acid sequence: CASSLKQGAYGYTF.

The gene calls are TRBV4-1 and TRBJ1-5; TRBD1 matches 9 bases. J was trimmed by 4 bases and V by 2 bases; bases with no gene match: 24. The V gene's germline CDR1 is MGHRA and CDR2 YSYEKL. The CDR3 consists of 22 residues. The CDR3 DNA sequence: TGCGCCAGCAGCCAAATTACGGTGGTGGAGACAGGGGGTCTATTTAGTAATCAGCCCCAGCATTTT. Its protein is CASSQITVVETGGLFSNQPQHF.

This chain links TRBV5-5 with TRBJ1-3; a possible D gene is TRBD1 (5 bases). The CDR3 has 14 amino acids. Germline V gene sequence: CDR1 SGHKS, CDR2 YYEKEE (reference sequence). Trimming removed 5 bases from V and 4 bases from J, with 13 bases in between. In nucleotides, the CDR3 is TGTGCCAGCAGGCGTCCAGGGTTCGGAAACACCATATATTTT. Translating gives CASRRPGFGNTIYF.

This chain connects TRBV5-1 to TRBJ2-6; 7 bases match TRBD1. Germline V gene data show CDR1 as SGHRS and CDR2 as YFSETQ. This CDR3 has 17 residues. Trimming at V came to 0 bases and at J to 0 bases, leaving 3 bases not matched to a gene. The CDR3, as DNA: TGCGCCAGCAGCTTGGGAGGGGGCTTCTCTGGGGCCAACGTCCTGACTTTC. Encoded protein: CASSLGGGFSGANVLTF.